The rows below give T cell receptor beta chains drawn from one sample of a study of T cell changes during pregnancy in multiple sclerosis. Sequenced by immunoSEQ multiplex PCR; TCRdb stores in-frame clones only, minus some. The sample holds 75,000 to 95,000 clones, 85% to 95% seen once. The starting material was peripheral blood, obtained before pregnancy. The source is a female donor with multiple sclerosis, enrolled in a pregnancy study. The CDR3 runs from the conserved cysteine through the conserved F or W. D genes are given only for firm matches. Clone size is given for some rows only: seen once, a few or many times, or a class if the clone is expanded.

CDR3 length	V gene	clone size	J gene	D gene	CDR3 DNA	CDR3 protein
13	TRBV2	.	TRBJ1-2	TRBD1	TGTGCCAGCAGTGGTCTGACAGGGGATGGCTACACCTTC	CASSGLTGDGYTF
13	TRBV9	.	TRBJ1-1	.	TGTGCCAGCAGCGTAGGACAGATCTCTGAAGCTTTCTTT	CASSVGQISEAFF
12	TRBV6-6	.	TRBJ2-2	.	TGTGCCAGCAACTTCTCCCCGGGGGAGCTGTTTTTT	CASNFSPGELFF
13	TRBV2	few	TRBJ1-1	TRBD1	TGTGCCAGCAAGGGACAGATCGACACTGAAGCTTTCTTT	CASKGQIDTEAFF
18	TRBV9	.	TRBJ2-2	TRBD2	TGTGCCAGCAGCGTAGGGGTGTCGTTTGGCGGGAGAACCGGGGAGCTGTTTTTT	CASSVGVSFGGRTGELFF
15	TRBV7-6	.	TRBJ2-2	.	TGTGCCAGCAGATCCGGGCCCTCGGGGGCCGGGGAGCTGTTTTTT	CASRSGPSGAGELFF
18	TRBV4-2	.	TRBJ2-1	TRBD2	TGTGCCAGCAGCCAAGATCCCAGCGGGGGGACAGTTTACAATGAGCAGTTCTTC	CASSQDPSGGTVYNEQFF
14	TRBV4-1	.	TRBJ2-7	TRBD1	TGCGCCAGCAGCCCAACCGGGACAGACTACGAGCAGTACTTC	CASSPTGTDYEQYF
14	TRBV15	.	TRBJ1-1	TRBD1	TGTGCCACCAGCAGCCGGGACAGGTACACTGAAGCTTTCTTT	CATSSRDRYTEAFF
15	TRBV4-2	.	TRBJ1-2	.	TGTGCCAGCAGCCAAGATTACCAGTCGAACTATGGCTACACCTTC	CASSQDYQSNYGYTF
14	TRBV11-2	.	TRBJ2-7	.	TGTGCCAGCAGCTCTGGGGGTAGCGGATACGAGCAGTACTTC	CASSSGGSGYEQYF